The clone carrying this T cell receptor (beta chain) has more than one count but fewer than ten. Its antigen remains unknown. V lost 3 bases to trimming and J lost 4 bases, with 9 bases between them. The CDR3 spans 13 residues. Germline CDR1 is MNHNS and CDR2 is SASEGT. From the multiplex PCR reads, TCRdb called clonotypes with MiXCR, one entry per CDR3 protein. The table records around 17,000 distinct CDR3 sequences, 45% of them present only once. The data were obtained in a study of breast tumors, draining lymph nodes, adjacent tissues. Study-level points and caveats: Tumor repertoires ranked between lymph nodes and nontumor tissue in diversity, with V and J gene preferences.

The sequence came from a female donor with breast cancer. Some clones in this sample may be carry-over from other donors' samples. The source material was tumor-adjacent breast tissue. This sequence joins TRBV6-1 and TRBJ1-1, with a tentative D call TRBD1 (5 bases). CDR3 loop: CASSDTGFTEAFF. CDR3 sequence (DNA): TGTGCCAGCAGTGATACAGGCTTCACTGAAGCTTTCTTT.